The entry below describes one T cell receptor (beta chain). The entry originates in a study of T cells in localized non-small cell lung cancer. Trimming took 3 bases from V and 10 from J, leaving 19 bases between them. Germline CDR1 and CDR2: GTSNPN and SVGIG (reference sequence). The CDR3 length is 15 residues. This table comes from immunoSEQ multiplex PCR, and its TCRdb copy is limited to in-frame clones, with some not included. In the table there are some 37,000 clones, approximately 86% of which are singletons. This sequence was found in a man between 18 and 55 years old with stage I lung adenocarcinoma. The chain joins TRBV30 to TRBJ1-6; tentative D call: TRBD1 (5 bases). This specimen was peripheral blood, taken before any cancer treatment. The CDR3 protein is CAWREGQGPESPLHF. The CDR3 DNA reads TGTGCCTGGAGAGAAGGGCAGGGCCCTGAATCACCCCTCCACTTT.